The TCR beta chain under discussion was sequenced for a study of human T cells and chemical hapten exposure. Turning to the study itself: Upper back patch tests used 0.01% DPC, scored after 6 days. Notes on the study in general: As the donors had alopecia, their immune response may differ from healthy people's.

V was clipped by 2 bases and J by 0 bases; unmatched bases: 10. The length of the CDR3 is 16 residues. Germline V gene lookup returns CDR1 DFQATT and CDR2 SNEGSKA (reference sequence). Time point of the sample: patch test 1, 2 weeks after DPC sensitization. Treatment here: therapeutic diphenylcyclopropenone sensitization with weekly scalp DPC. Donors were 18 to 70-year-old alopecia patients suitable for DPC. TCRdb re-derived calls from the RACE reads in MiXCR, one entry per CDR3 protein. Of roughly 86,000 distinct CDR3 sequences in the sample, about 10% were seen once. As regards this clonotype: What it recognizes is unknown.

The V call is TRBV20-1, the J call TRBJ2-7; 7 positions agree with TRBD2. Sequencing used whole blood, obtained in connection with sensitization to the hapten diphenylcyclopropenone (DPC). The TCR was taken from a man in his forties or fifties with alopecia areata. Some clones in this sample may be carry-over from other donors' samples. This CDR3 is CSARRNLAVASYEQYF. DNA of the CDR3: TGCAGTGCTAGAAGGAATCTAGCGGTTGCCTCCTACGAGCAGTACTTC.